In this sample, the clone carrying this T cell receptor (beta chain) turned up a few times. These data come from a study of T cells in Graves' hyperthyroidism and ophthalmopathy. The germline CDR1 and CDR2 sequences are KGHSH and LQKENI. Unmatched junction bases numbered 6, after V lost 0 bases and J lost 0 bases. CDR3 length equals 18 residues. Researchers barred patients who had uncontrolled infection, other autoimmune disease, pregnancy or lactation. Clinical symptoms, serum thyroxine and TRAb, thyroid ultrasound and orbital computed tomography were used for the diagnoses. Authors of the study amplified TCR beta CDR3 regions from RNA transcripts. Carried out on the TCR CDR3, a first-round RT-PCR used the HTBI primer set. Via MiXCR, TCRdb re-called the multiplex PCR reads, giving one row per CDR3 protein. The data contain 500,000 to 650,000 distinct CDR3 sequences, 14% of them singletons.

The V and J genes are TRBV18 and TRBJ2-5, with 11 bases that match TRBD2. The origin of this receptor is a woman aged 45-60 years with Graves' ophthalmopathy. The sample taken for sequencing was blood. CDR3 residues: CASSPPRGTSGHQETQYF. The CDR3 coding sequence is TGTGCCAGCTCACCACCGCGGGGGACTAGCGGACACCAAGAGACCCAGTACTTC.